This T cell receptor (beta chain) emerged from a study of blood T cell repertoires in COVID-19. On the study more broadly: Spain, Italy and the United States supplied samples that represented acute and convalescent COVID-19. Sample material is recorded as cDNA or gDNA derived from T cells, B-cell-depleted T cells, or PBMCs.

Original processing methods: Using reference gene primer amplification, nucleated cell counts were estimated. Sequenced by immunoSEQ multiplex PCR; TCRdb stores in-frame clones only, minus some. That table gives V, J and clone size, and the DNA gave D and trimming. The table lists approximately 350,000 clones, 80% to 90% of them singletons. The CDR3 is 14 amino acids. With 0 bases removed from V and 3 bases from J, the gap between germline ends came to 10 bases. Looked up from germline, CDR1 is SGHKS and CDR2 is YYEKEE (reference sequence). The receptor was derived from a man in his forties with acute or convalescent COVID-19. V gene TRBV5-5 combines with J gene TRBJ2-7; D gene ambiguous. Sequencing used peripheral blood. CDR3 amino acids: CASSLEPVFYEQYF. For the CDR3, the DNA is TGTGCCAGCAGCTTGGAACCGGTCTTCTACGAGCAGTACTTC.